This T cell receptor beta chain was identified in a study of blood T cell repertoires in COVID-19. Patients at the Seattle site were enrolled during active infection and followed longitudinally. In the authors' methods: It was from reference gene primer amplification that nucleated cell counts were estimated. Libraries were prepared by immunoSEQ multiplex PCR; TCRdb keeps only in-frame clonotypes and omits some of them. V and J calls and clone size are those listed in that table; D and trimming were worked out from the DNA. The table includes about 36,000 clones, around four fifths detected once. There are 20 residues in the CDR3. With 1 base clipped from V and 2 bases from J, the junction kept 18 bases outside the gene matches. Germline CDR1 SGHRS, CDR2 YFSETQ.

The clonotype originates from a man aged 60 to 69 with COVID-19, enrolled during active disease. The rearrangement joins TRBV5-1 to TRBJ1-2; 9 positions agree with TRBD1. Material: peripheral blood. For the CDR3, the DNA is TGCGCCAGCAGCTTGCTGTCCCGGGACAGGGTTCGAGTGTCGAACTATGGCTACACCTTC. It yields the protein CASSLLSRDRVRVSNYGYTF.